The entry that follows covers one T cell receptor (beta chain) sequence. In the original processing: Cell counts per sample came from amplifying reference gene primers. Assay used: immunoSEQ multiplex PCR; TCRdb lists only in-frame clones, some missing. The V and J calls and clone size were taken over from that table, and D and trimming were inferred from the DNA. The sample has around 480,000 clones; approximately 89% are singletons. The data were obtained in a study of blood T cell repertoires in COVID-19. In the study overall: Acute and convalescent COVID-19 specimens originated in the United States, Italy and Spain. Sources were T cells, B-cell-depleted T cells, or PBMCs; the material itself was cDNA or gDNA.

Germline lookup yields CDR1 SEHNR and CDR2 FQNEAQ (reference sequence). V was pared by 3 bases and J by 7 bases, with 12 bases between. The CDR3 consists of 13 residues. The receptor's source is a woman aged 50 to 60 with COVID-19, enrolled during active disease. This chain links TRBV7-9 with TRBJ1-1, with unresolved D. Sequencing used peripheral blood. The CDR3 protein is CASSLVSNYEAFF. CDR3 nucleotide sequence: TGTGCCAGCAGCTTGGTCTCAAACTATGAAGCTTTCTTT.